A selection of T cell receptor beta chains follows, all from one sample in a study of blood T cell repertoires in COVID-19. Only in-frame clones appear in the TCRdb table, and some are missing; sequencing was by immunoSEQ multiplex PCR. The repertoire holds under 200,000 clones, approximately 91% seen once, with 2% to 2.5% in the top ten. Source material: peripheral blood. All receptors come from a man aged 70-80 years with active or convalescent COVID-19. Both conserved end residues are part of each CDR3. A D gene is named only where the DNA matches it firmly. A row's size may be missing; if present it is once, few, many or a size class.

j_call v_call clone_size d_call cdr3_nt cdr3_aa
TRBJ2-1 TRBV6-5 . TRBD1 TGTGCCAGCACAAGCCGACAGGGCCATGAGCAGTTCTTC CASTSRQGHEQFF
TRBJ1-3 TRBV9 . TRBD1 TGTGCCAGCAGCCCCCGACAGGGTAGGTCTGGAAACACCATATATTTT CASSPRQGRSGNTIYF
TRBJ2-7 TRBV6-2/TRBV6-3 . TRBD2 TGTGCCAGCAGTCCCAGCGGGGGGTCCTACGAGCAGTACTTC CASSPSGGSYEQYF
TRBJ2-3 TRBV5-6 . TRBD2 TGTGCCAGCAGCTCCGGGACTAGCATGGATACGCAGTATTTT CASSSGTSMDTQYF
TRBJ2-5 TRBV6-2/TRBV6-3 . TRBD2 TGTGCCAGCAGTTACCCCCGACGACTAGCGGCAAACCAAGAGACCCAGTACTTC CASSYPRRLAANQETQYF
TRBJ1-2 TRBV18 . TRBD1 TGTGCCAGCTCCCCGGACAGGGACTATGGCTACACCTTC CASSPDRDYGYTF
TRBJ1-4 TRBV30 . . TGTGCCTGGAGTGTTCGGGGACTTAATGAAAAACTGTTTTTT CAWSVRGLNEKLFF
TRBJ1-2 TRBV27 . TRBD1 TGTGCCAGCAGTCAACGACAGGGTGGTAACTATGGCTACACCTTC CASSQRQGGNYGYTF
TRBJ2-3 TRBV9 . TRBD2 TGTGCCAGCAGCGTGGGGGGGAGGTTGGCAGATACGCAGTATTTT CASSVGGRLADTQYF
TRBJ2-7 TRBV6-4 . TRBD2 TGTGCCAGCAGCCCTCATACTAGCGGGAGCGAACTAACATTCTTCGAGCAGTACTTC CASSPHTSGSELTFFEQYF
TRBJ1-1 TRBV6-6 . . TGTGCCAGCAGTTACCGTCAGGGCAACACTGAAGCTTTCTTT CASSYRQGNTEAFF
TRBJ2-5 TRBV29-1 . . TGCAGCGTTGGGAGGGCGGGGGCCGAGACCCAGTACTTC CSVGRAGAETQYF
TRBJ2-1 TRBV29-1 . TRBD2 TGCAGCGCTGGACTAGACTCCTACAATGAGCAGTTCTTC CSAGLDSYNEQFF
TRBJ1-2 TRBV28 . . TGTGCCAGCAGTTTAATGGGTCAGGGCTATGGCTACACCTTC CASSLMGQGYGYTF
TRBJ2-7 TRBV30 . TRBD2 TGTGCCTGGAGTGTAGGTGGGGGGGTCTACGAGCAGTACTTC CAWSVGGGVYEQYF
TRBJ2-2 TRBV5-1 few TRBD1 TGCGCCAGCAGCGCAATACAGGGGTCGGCCGGGGAGCTGTTTTTT CASSAIQGSAGELFF
TRBJ2-5 TRBV6-5 . TRBD2 TGTGCCAGCAGGCCAAGCGGGGGTCAAGAGACCCAGTACTTC CASRPSGGQETQYF
TRBJ2-1 TRBV9 . . TGTGCCAGCAGCCCCCGATTGGGGGCACCATCTCTGTTCTTC CASSPRLGAPSLFF
TRBJ1-1 TRBV12-3/TRBV12-4 . TRBD1 TGTCCCCACAGGGGGAACACTGAAGCTTTCTTT CPHRGNTEAFF
TRBJ1-1 TRBV28 . . TGTGCCAGCAGTTTATTGGACACAGTGAACACTGAAGCTTTCTTT CASSLLDTVNTEAFF
TRBJ2-2 TRBV2 . . TGTGCCAGCAGTGGACAGCCTCAGGGGTCCGGGGAGCTGTTTTTT CASSGQPQGSGELFF
TRBJ2-7 TRBV2 . . TGTGCCAGCGGTATAACAGGTTTCTACGAGCAGTACTTC CASGITGFYEQYF
TRBJ2-1 TRBV11-2 . TRBD1 TGTGCCAGCAGCTTAGTGGACAGGGCCTACAATGAGCAGTTCTTC CASSLVDRAYNEQFF
TRBJ2-7 TRBV11-2 . . TGTGCCAGCAGCTTGGGGGGGCAAGGCTCCTACGAGCAGTACTTC CASSLGGQGSYEQYF
TRBJ1-2 TRBV14 . . TGTGCCAGCAGCCAAGTAGACAGGCGCAACTATGGCTACACCTTC CASSQVDRRNYGYTF
TRBJ2-2 TRBV7-8 once TRBD1 TGTGCCAGCAGCCCCCGGGACAGGGGGGCGGTCACCGGGGAGCTGTTTTTT CASSPRDRGAVTGELFF
TRBJ2-2 TRBV6-2/TRBV6-3 . . TGTGCCAGCAGTTATGTCAGAGCGACGAACACCGGGGAGCTGTTTTTT CASSYVRATNTGELFF
TRBJ2-3 TRBV2 . TRBD2 TGTGCCAGCAGCCCCCCGGCCAGCGGGACTAGCACAGATACGCAGTATTTT CASSPPASGTSTDTQYF
TRBJ2-3 TRBV15 . TRBD1 TGTGCCACCGGGCCTGACAGGGGCCCAGATACGCAGTATTTT CATGPDRGPDTQYF